These 31 T cell receptor beta chains were all obtained from the same sample, sequenced in a study of blood T cell repertoires in COVID-19 (dated by TCRdb to between 2020 and 2021). The library relied on the immunoSEQ multiplex PCR assay. Not all clones reach the TCRdb copy of this immuneACCESS table, which keeps in-frame sequences only. Checked studies attribute under half of the gap to unresolved V genes and leave the rest unexplained. Present in this sample are approximately 410,000 clones, more than 80% of which were seen just once. The ten largest clones capture roughly 1.4% of the sample. Sequenced: peripheral blood. The receptor source for this set is a woman aged 30 to 39 with active or convalescent COVID-19.

This clone has a single count. V usage is TRBV6-6 and J usage is TRBJ1-4; D might be TRBD1 (6 bases). Trimming took 2 bases from V and 8 from J, leaving 18 bases between them. The germline CDR1 and CDR2 sequences are MNHNY and SVGAGI (reference sequence). The CDR3 loop spans 16 amino acids. The CDR3 DNA is TGTGCCAGCAGTTACACGAGGGGACAATTACCCGAAAAACTGTTTTTT. It is translated as CASSYTRGQLPEKLFF.

J is TRBJ2-1 and V is TRBV6-5, with a tentative D call TRBD1 (6 bases). The germline gives CDR1 MNHEY, CDR2 SVGAGI. The CDR3 length is 13 residues. Trimming cost V 6 bases and J 4 bases, with 10 bases left between them. CDR3 sequence: CASSIQGYNEQFF. The DNA of the CDR3 is TGTGCCAGCAGCATACAGGGTTACAATGAGCAGTTCTTC.

The chain is built from TRBV6-6 and TRBJ2-7; D is possibly TRBD2 (5 bases). The length of the CDR3 is 14 residues. Germline V lookup: CDR1 MNHNY, CDR2 SVGAGI (reference sequence). The V gene lost 4 bases and the J gene lost 6 bases, with 16 bases spanning the gap. In DNA, the CDR3 is TGTGCCAGCAGTTCCGCCGCTAGCTCCGGCGAGCAGTACTTC. Its translation: CASSSAASSGEQYF.

The chain recombines TRBV27 with TRBJ2-5, with 8 positions matching TRBD1. Looked up from germline, CDR1 is MNHEY and CDR2 is SMNVEV (reference sequence). CDR3 length equals 15 residues. V lost 4 bases, J lost 4 bases, and 8 bases stayed unmatched. CDR3 residues: CASSWSGQGGETQYF. CDR3 sequence (DNA): TGTGCCAGCAGTTGGAGTGGACAGGGTGGAGAGACCCAGTACTTC.

The count of this clone is one. V is TRBV7-2 and J is TRBJ2-1, with 10 bases identical to TRBD2. The germline gives CDR1 SGHTA, CDR2 FQGNSA. V trimming: 4 bases; J trimming: 2 bases; junction bases outside the gene matches: 11. The CDR3 spans 18 residues. The DNA of the CDR3 is TGTGCCAGCAGCTACCCGGGACTAGCGCGGTACACCTACAATGAGCAGTTCTTC. As protein: CASSYPGLARYTYNEQFF. The whole variable domain, remainder taken from reference TRBV7-2 and TRBJ2-1, is GAGVSQSPSNKVTEKGKDVELRCDPISGHTALYWYRQSLGQGLEFLIYFQGNSAPDKSGLPSDRFSAERTGGSVSTLTIQRTQQEDSAVYLCASSYPGLARYTYNEQFFGPGTRLTVL.

The chain is built from TRBV6-5 and TRBJ1-1; 8 bases map to TRBD1. The germline V gene has CDR1 MNHEY and CDR2 SVGAGI. Trimming at V came to 7 bases and at J to 1 base, leaving 5 bases not matched to a gene. The CDR3 consists of 14 residues. The CDR3 loop is CASTTGGSNTEAFF. CDR3 DNA sequence: TGTGCCAGCACCACAGGGGGTTCGAACACTGAAGCTTTCTTT.

This chain uses TRBV18 with TRBJ1-6; D not certain. This CDR3 is 14 amino acids long. CDR1 is KGHSH and CDR2 is LQKENI in the germline V gene. V was trimmed by 3 bases and J by 9 bases, leaving 12 bases between them. CDR3 nucleotide sequence: TGTGCCAGCTCACCTGCGGAGTCGGGTTCACCCCTCCACTTT. Amino acids: CASSPAESGSPLHF.

This clone was seen a single time. The chain carries TRBV7-8 and TRBJ2-7; 8 nucleotides match TRBD2. V gave up 5 bases and J gave up 6 bases; unmatched junction bases: 6. The germline V gene has CDR1 SGHVS and CDR2 FQNEAQ. This CDR3 contains 13 residues. Written as DNA, the CDR3 is TGTGCCAGCAGCCACCAAAGCGGGAGCGAGCAGTACTTC. Protein: CASSHQSGSEQYF.

This clone occurred a few times. The chain carries TRBV19 and TRBJ2-1, with 8 nucleotides matching TRBD2. Losses at the gene ends were 5 bases for V and 6 bases for J; bases not matched to a gene: 6. The CDR3 is 14 amino acids. The germline V gene encodes CDR1 LNHDA and CDR2 SQIVND (reference sequence). The CDR3 region has the DNA TGTGCCAGTAGTTGGGCGGGACTAGGCAATGAGCAGTTCTTC. Translation gives CASSWAGLGNEQFF.

V is TRBV6-5 and J is TRBJ2-7, with D perhaps TRBD1 (5 bases). V shed 2 bases and J shed 5 bases, with 10 bases lying between them. The CDR3 is made up of 13 amino acids. Germline V gives CDR1 MNHEY, CDR2 SVGAGI. The CDR3 DNA reads as TGTGCCAGCAGTTACGTCGACAGTCACGAGCAGTACTTC. Protein sequence: CASSYVDSHEQYF.

This clone has a handful of counts. The chain couples TRBV2 to TRBJ1-6, with TRBD1 matching over 7 bases. This CDR3 region has 15 residues. Germline trimming cut 1 base from V and 10 bases from J; bases unmatched to any gene: 7. Looked up from germline, CDR1 is SNHLY and CDR2 is FYNNEI. The DNA for the CDR3 is TGTGCCAGCAGTGAAGGGCAGGGGGACAAGTCACCCCTCCACTTT. This codes for CASSEGQGDKSPLHF. Full variable domain (missing parts from reference TRBV2 and TRBJ1-6): EPEVTQTPSHQVTQMGQEVILRCVPISNHLYFYWYRQILGQKVEFLVSFYNNEISEKSEIFDDQFSVERPDGSNFTLKIRSTKLEDSAMYFCASSEGQGDKSPLHFGNGTRLTVT.

V and J are TRBV3-1 (or the pseudogene TRBV3-2) and TRBJ2-7; 9 positions agree with TRBD2. This CDR3 has 16 residues. After removal of 1 base from V and 3 bases from J, the junction contained 7 bases not matched to a gene. Germline CDR1 and CDR2: LGHDT and YNNKEL (reference sequence). The CDR3: CASSQAPGLAFYEQYF. The CDR3 coding sequence is TGTGCCAGCAGCCAAGCACCGGGACTAGCATTCTACGAGCAGTACTTC.

V usage is TRBV5-1 and J usage is TRBJ2-2, with D tentatively TRBD2 (6 bases). V was clipped by 2 bases and J by 5 bases, with 13 bases between them. CDR3 size: 15 residues. From germline, CDR1 is SGHRS and CDR2 YFSETQ. In DNA, the CDR3 is TGCGCCAGCAGCTTCCGGGACTCCGCGACCGGGGAGCTGTTTTTT. Translating gives CASSFRDSATGELFF.

The chain combines TRBV29-1 with TRBJ1-1; no clear D gene. Germline loops: CDR1 SQVTM, CDR2 ANQGSEA. This CDR3 has 13 amino acids. V lost 0 bases and J 0 bases, leaving 5 bases between the germline ends. This CDR3 reads CSVEDQVNTEAFF. In DNA form, the CDR3 reads TGCAGCGTTGAAGACCAGGTGAACACTGAAGCTTTCTTT.

The CDR3 loop reads CASSATSGISGNTIYF. In DNA form, the CDR3 reads TGTGCCAGCAGCGCGACCTCCGGGATCTCTGGAAACACCATATATTTT. The genes are TRBV11-2 and TRBJ1-3; unclear D gene. The CDR3 sequence is 16 residues long. Looked up from germline, CDR1 is SGHAT and CDR2 is FQNNGV. V was trimmed by 5 bases and J by 0 bases, leaving 14 bases between them.

Note on this clone: The sample has other DNA sequences that encode this CDR3 too. The chain joins TRBV6-4 to TRBJ1-5, with D unresolved. CDR1 and CDR2 from the germline V gene are MRHNA and SNTAGT. Trimming pared 5 bases from V and 1 base from J, leaving 6 bases between. The length of the CDR3 is 13 residues. CDR3 protein: CASSTESNQPQHF. CDR3 coding DNA: TGTGCCAGCAGTACAGAAAGCAATCAGCCCCAGCATTTT.

The genes are TRBV7-9 and TRBJ1-4; TRBD1 agrees at 8 bases. V trimming: 0 bases; J trimming: 8 bases; junction bases outside the gene matches: 11. The CDR3 has 17 amino acids. Germline CDR1 and CDR2: SEHNR and FQNEAQ (reference sequence). The CDR3 DNA reads as TGTGCCAGCAGCTTAGCACACACGGGGACAGGAGGGGAAAAACTGTTTTTT. Translation gives CASSLAHTGTGGEKLFF.

The V gene is TRBV27, the J gene TRBJ1-5, with D perhaps TRBD1 (6 bases). The germline V and J ends were trimmed by 5 bases and 2 bases, with 13 bases remaining between them. The CDR3 runs 15 residues. Germline V gene sequence: CDR1 MNHEY, CDR2 SMNVEV (reference sequence). DNA of the CDR3: TGTGCCAGCAGTCTCAACAGGGCGGGCAATCAGCCCCAGCATTTT. Its protein product is CASSLNRAGNQPQHF.

The chain carries TRBV5-1 and TRBJ2-2; 8 nucleotides agree with TRBD2. The length of the CDR3 is 15 residues. V shed 4 bases and J 1 base; nucleotides not matched to a gene: 3. Looked up from germline, CDR1 is SGHRS and CDR2 is YFSETQ. CDR3 in DNA: TGCGCCAGCAGCCCGGGACTAGTGAACACCGGGGAGCTGTTTTTT. Amino acids: CASSPGLVNTGELFF.

The chain combines TRBV13 with TRBJ1-6, with D possibly matching TRBD1 (5 bases). V lost 5 bases and J lost 5, with 10 bases in between. Germline CDR1 is PRHDT and CDR2 is FYEKMQ (reference sequence). CDR3 length: 14 amino acids. The CDR3 DNA reads TGTGCCAGCAGCCTGGGAGGGGATAATTCACCCCTCCACTTT. Residues: CASSLGGDNSPLHF.

The chain employs TRBV2 and TRBJ2-1; unclear D gene. Germline V CDR1 and CDR2: SNHLY, FYNNEI. Trimming removed 3 bases at V and 7 bases at J, with 13 bases between. The CDR3 runs to 14 residues. The CDR3 coding sequence is TGTGCCAGCAGTGATGTCCTAGTCGGGAATGAGCAGTTCTTC. Its protein product is CASSDVLVGNEQFF.

The V call is TRBV25-1, the J call TRBJ2-4; D ambiguous. The germline CDR1 and CDR2 sequences are MGHDK and SYGVNS. V was trimmed by 3 bases and J by 8 bases, leaving 11 bases between them. The CDR3 contains 13 residues. The CDR3 DNA sequence: TGTGCCAGCAGTGAGTACGGGTGGGACATTCAGTACTTC. Its translation: CASSEYGWDIQYF.

The V gene is TRBV7-2, the J gene TRBJ1-6; the D gene is possibly TRBD1 (5 bases). The CDR3 runs 14 residues. The germline V gene has CDR1 SGHTA and CDR2 FQGNSA. Trimming stripped 1 base from V and 10 bases from J, with 11 bases between. CDR3 sequence: CASSLGTGRSPLHF. The CDR3 nucleotides read TGTGCCAGCAGCTTAGGTACAGGTAGATCACCCCTCCACTTT. Based on the CDR3 plus reference TRBV7-2 and TRBJ1-6, the full variable domain is GAGVSQSPSNKVTEKGKDVELRCDPISGHTALYWYRQSLGQGLEFLIYFQGNSAPDKSGLPSDRFSAERTGGSVSTLTIQRTQQEDSAVYLCASSLGTGRSPLHFGNGTRLTVT.

The chain combines TRBV5-5 with TRBJ1-1; 9 bases agree with TRBD1. V trimming: 0 bases; J trimming: 4 bases; junction bases outside the gene matches: 7. The germline gives CDR1 SGHKS, CDR2 YYEKEE (reference sequence). The CDR3 spans 16 residues. CDR3 in amino acids: CASSLGGGQGSTEAFF. For the CDR3, the DNA is TGTGCCAGCAGCTTGGGGGGCGGACAGGGGAGCACTGAAGCTTTCTTT.

Only a few counts were recorded for this clone. The rearrangement joins TRBV7-9 to TRBJ1-6; D uncertain. In germline, CDR1 is SEHNR, CDR2 FQNEAQ (reference sequence). This CDR3 has 16 residues. Trimming took 2 bases from V and 0 from J, leaving 8 bases between them. CDR3 in DNA: TGTGCCAGCAGCTTAAGCGGGAGCTCCTATAATTCACCCCTCCACTTT. Translated: CASSLSGSSYNSPLHF.

The chain links TRBV5-8 to TRBJ2-1; TRBD2 is a possible D gene (6 bases). Germline V gene data show CDR1 as SGHTS and CDR2 as YDEGEE. The CDR3 contains 15 residues. Trimming shortened V by 2 bases and J by 1 base, and 10 bases separated the two germline ends. The CDR3 DNA is TGTGCCAGCAGCTTTCGCGGGATGTCCTACAATGAGCAGTTCTTC. Translating it yields CASSFRGMSYNEQFF.

This chain connects TRBV10-3 to TRBJ2-2; TRBD1 matches at 10 bases. The trim removed 6 bases at V and 6 bases at J, leaving 1 base unmatched. This CDR3 region has 13 residues. Germline loops: CDR1 ENHRY, CDR2 SYGVKD. Here the CDR3 DNA reads TGTGCCATCAGCGACAGGGGGCCCGGGGAGCTGTTTTTT. It encodes CAISDRGPGELFF.

The chain links TRBV11-2 to TRBJ2-2; 10 positions agree with TRBD2. The CDR3 runs to 16 residues. The germline gives CDR1 SGHAT, CDR2 FQNNGV. After removal of 5 bases from V and 2 bases from J, the junction contained 5 bases not matched to a gene. CDR3 region: CASSPVAGGNTGELFF. The CDR3 region has the DNA TGTGCCAGCAGCCCCGTAGCGGGGGGAAACACCGGGGAGCTGTTTTTT. Looking up the rest from reference TRBV11-2 and TRBJ2-2 gives the full variable domain: EAGVAQSPRYKIIEKRQSVAFWCNPISGHATLYWYQQILGQGPKLLIQFQNNGVVDDSQLPKDRFSAERLKGVDSTLKIQPAKLEDSAVYLCASSPVAGGNTGELFFGEGSRLTVL.

V usage is TRBV3-1 (or the pseudogene TRBV3-2) and J usage is TRBJ2-2, with D unclear. V was cut by 2 bases and J by 4 bases, with 5 bases left in between. This CDR3 has 13 amino acids. Per the germline V gene, CDR1 is LGHDT and CDR2 is YNNKEL (reference sequence). The CDR3 here is CASSQFSTGELFF. The CDR3 bases are TGTGCCAGCAGCCAATTTAGCACCGGGGAGCTGTTTTTT.

The V call is TRBV5-1, the J call TRBJ2-2; D perhaps matches TRBD2 (7 bases). Germline V lookup: CDR1 SGHRS, CDR2 YFSETQ. The CDR3 is 16 amino acids. Between the trimmed V and J ends, which lost 4 bases and 0 bases, there was a span of 13 bases. CDR3 amino acids: CASSPGGGANTGELFF. CDR3 nucleotide sequence: TGCGCCAGCAGCCCGGGCGGGGGCGCGAACACCGGGGAGCTGTTTTTT.

The rearrangement links TRBV5-1 to TRBJ2-2, with unresolved D. The V gene's germline CDR1 is SGHRS and CDR2 YFSETQ. Trimming cost V 1 base and J 1 base, with 8 bases left between them. The CDR3 has 15 residues. The CDR3 nucleotides read TGCGCCAGCAGCTTGAAGCTGATGAACACCGGGGAGCTGTTTTTT. Translation gives CASSLKLMNTGELFF.